The present entry profiles one T cell receptor (beta chain) with its context. These data are taken from a study of cytomegalovirus exposure and HLA in healthy donors. A multiplex PCR was run with 60 Vbeta primers and 13 Jbeta primers. Repertoires were generated with immunoSEQ multiplex PCR, while TCRdb's copy carries only in-frame clones and drops some. The sample records 100,000 to 150,000 clones, roughly 80% being singletons. This CDR3 has 13 amino acids. Trimming cost V 3 bases and J 6 bases; bases outside gene matches: 0. Germline lookup yields CDR1 MNHEY and CDR2 SMNVEV (reference sequence). Sequenced input: PBMCs. The gene calls are TRBV27 and TRBJ2-4; TRBD1 aligns across 9 bases. This TCR derives from a middle-aged man in good health and CMV-seronegative. CDR3 coding DNA: TGTGCCAGCAGTTTGGACAGGGGAAACATTCAGTACTTC. As protein: CASSLDRGNIQYF.